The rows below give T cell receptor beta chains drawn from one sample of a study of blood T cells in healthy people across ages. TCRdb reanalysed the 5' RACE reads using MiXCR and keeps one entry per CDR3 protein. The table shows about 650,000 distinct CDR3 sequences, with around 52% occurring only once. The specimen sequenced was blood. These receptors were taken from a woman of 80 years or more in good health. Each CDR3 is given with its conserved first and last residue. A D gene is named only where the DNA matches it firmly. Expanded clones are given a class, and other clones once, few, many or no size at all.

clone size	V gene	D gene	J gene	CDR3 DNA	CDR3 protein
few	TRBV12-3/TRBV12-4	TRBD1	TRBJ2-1	TGTGCCGGGTCCGGGACAGAGCCCCACAATGAGCAGTTCTTC	CAGSGTEPHNEQFF
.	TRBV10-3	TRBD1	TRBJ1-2	TGTGCCATCAGTGCTTCACAGGGGGGCAACTATGGCTACACCTTC	CAISASQGGNYGYTF
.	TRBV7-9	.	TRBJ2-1	TGTGCCAGCAGCTCGGGGAGTGAGCAGTTCTTC	CASSSGSEQFF
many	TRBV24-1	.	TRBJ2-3	TGTGCCACCAGTGACACCAGGCGATCTTGGGCGCAGTATTTT	CATSDTRRSWAQYF
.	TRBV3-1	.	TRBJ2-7	TGTGCCAGCAGCCAAGGGGCGGCCTACCGCGAGCAGTACTTC	CASSQGAAYREQYF
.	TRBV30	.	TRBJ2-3	TGTGCCTGGAGTATGGAGGGGGGGTCAGATACGCAGTATTTT	CAWSMEGGSDTQYF
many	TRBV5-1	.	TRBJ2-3	TGCGCCAGCAGCTCGCGAATGCTTACGGACGGATCCACAGATACGCAGTATTTT	CASSSRMLTDGSTDTQYF
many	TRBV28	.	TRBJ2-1	TGTGCCAGCAGTTTATGGCAGTCCTTCTCCTACAATGAGCAGTTCTTC	CASSLWQSFSYNEQFF
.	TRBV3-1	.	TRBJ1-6	TGTGCCAGCAGCCAAGAGAATCGTTCACCCCTCCACTTT	CASSQENRSPLHF
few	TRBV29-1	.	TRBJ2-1	TGCAGCGTTGAAGATTCGTTTTCCAGTTTCAATGAGCAGTTCTTC	CSVEDSFSSFNEQFF
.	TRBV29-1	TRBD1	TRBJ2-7	TGCAGCCTGACAGGGGTTTCCTACGAGCAGTACTTC	CSLTGVSYEQYF
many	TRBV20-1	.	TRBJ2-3	TGCAGTGCCCCGGCGACTAGCACAGATACGCAGTATTTT	CSAPATSTDTQYF
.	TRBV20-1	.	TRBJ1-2	TGCAGTGCTAGGTTCAGACTTCAAGGCTACACCTTC	CSARFRLQGYTF
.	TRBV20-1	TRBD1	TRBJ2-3	TGCAGTGCTAGCAGGGACAGGGGCCCAGATACGCAGTATTTT	CSASRDRGPDTQYF
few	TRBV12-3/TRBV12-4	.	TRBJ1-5	TGTGCCAGCACCCTAAGGGCAGGGTCTGAGCCCCAGCATTTT	CASTLRAGSEPQHF
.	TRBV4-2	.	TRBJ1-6	TGTGCCAGCAGCCAAGAATGGGGGCAGAACAATTCACCCCTCCACTTT	CASSQEWGQNNSPLHF
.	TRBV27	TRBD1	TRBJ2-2	TGTGCCAGCCACGCCGGGACAGCTAACACCGGGGAGCTGTTTTTT	CASHAGTANTGELFF
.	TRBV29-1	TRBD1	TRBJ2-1	TGCAGCGTTAAGACAGGGCCGATCAATGAGCAGTTCTTC	CSVKTGPINEQFF
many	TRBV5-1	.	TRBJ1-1	TGCGCCAGCAGCACCCGGGACCCCACTGAAGCTTTCTTT	CASSTRDPTEAFF
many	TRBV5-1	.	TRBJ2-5	TGCGCCAGCAGCTTGGGCCAACCTCAAGAGACCCAGTACTTC	CASSLGQPQETQYF
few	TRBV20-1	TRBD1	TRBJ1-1	TGCAGTGGTAGCCGGGACAGGGAAGCTTTCTTT	CSGSRDREAFF
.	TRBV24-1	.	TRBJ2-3	TGTGCCACCACACTCAGGAAGAACACAGATACGCAGTATTTT	CATTLRKNTDTQYF
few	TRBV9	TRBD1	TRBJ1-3	TGTGCCAGCAGCGTAGCCCAGGGGGGGGATGGAAACACCATATATTTT	CASSVAQGGDGNTIYF
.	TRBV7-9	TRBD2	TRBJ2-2	TGTGCCAGCAGCTCGGCTAGCGGGGACGCAACCGGGGAGCTGTTTTTT	CASSSASGDATGELFF